This entry concerns a single TCR beta chain. Antigen: not known. The sample comes from a study of cytomegalovirus exposure and HLA in healthy donors. About the study: Previous work identified 120 million or so unique TCR beta sequences from roughly 170 million T cells. From donors who were HLA-typed, an early data release held around 85 million unique TCRs. Study outcomes and limitations: Trimming of TCR beta V- and J-genes showed a link, identified in a later analysis, to a missense DCLRE1C variant. Later on, an analysis showed TCR association rates differing by HLA locus, with DRB1 the most and HLA-C the fewest.

Both 60 Vbeta primers and 13 Jbeta primers went into the PCR. Only in-frame clones appear in the TCRdb table, and some are missing; sequencing was by immunoSEQ multiplex PCR. The data show 210,000 or so clones, roughly 78% seen once. V was shortened by 5 bases and J by 2 bases, with 12 bases between the two germline ends. CDR3 length: 14 amino acids. Germline V gene lookup returns CDR1 SGHNT and CDR2 YENEEA. This receptor was obtained from a boy younger than 18 in good health and CMV-seronegative. The rearrangement uses TRBV11-3 and TRBJ1-2; a weak D match, TRBD1 (5 bases). Sequencing was carried out using PBMCs. The DNA of the CDR3 is TGTGCCAGCAGCGACAGAAATGGGAACTATGGCTACACCTTC. Protein sequence: CASSDRNGNYGYTF.